A single sample is the source of the 15 T cell receptor beta chains below, sequenced in a study of T-cell memory formation after mild COVID-19. Each CDR3 protein is one row after TCRdb ran MiXCR on the 5' RACE reads. The sample consists of 250,000 to 300,000 distinct CDR3 sequences, 15% to 20% of them appearing once. The specimen was PBMCs or a T cell subset sorted from them (not recorded which). All receptors derive from a man between 18 and 29 years old who had mild COVID-19 (a few samples of this study predate the infection). Cell type and time point are not known.

This clonotype was found a few times. The chain uses TRBV15 and TRBJ2-3; 7 positions agree with TRBD2. Unmatched junction bases numbered 7, after V lost 6 bases and J lost 1 base. The CDR3 is made up of 15 amino acids. In germline, CDR1 is LNHNV, CDR2 YYDKDF (reference sequence). The CDR3 coding sequence is TGTGCCACCAGGGCTCAGCGGGGAGGCACAGATACGCAGTATTTT. It is translated as CATRAQRGGTDTQYF.

The rearrangement uses TRBV5-1 and TRBJ2-1, with TRBD1 matching 7 bases. Unmatched junction bases numbered 5, after V lost 3 bases and J lost 8 bases. The CDR3 spans 13 residues. CDR1 SGHRS and CDR2 YFSETQ come from the germline V gene. In nucleotides, the CDR3 is TGCGCCAGCAGCTCTGACAGGGTGGATGAGCAGTTCTTC. Translation gives CASSSDRVDEQFF.

The rearrangement joins TRBV6-2 or TRBV6-3 to TRBJ1-5, with D uncertain. Germline loops: CDR1 MNHEY, CDR2 SVGEGT. Trimming removed 5 bases at V and 3 bases at J, with 14 bases between. The CDR3 extends over 15 amino acids. CDR3 sequence: CASSPAGAFNQPQHF. The CDR3 DNA reads TGTGCCAGCAGTCCGGCGGGAGCCTTCAATCAGCCCCAGCATTTT.

This chain uses TRBV9 with TRBJ1-6; the D gene is possibly TRBD1 (5 bases). Trimming removed 1 base from V and 8 bases from J, with 10 bases in between. This CDR3 has 14 residues. Germline V CDR1 and CDR2: SGDLS, YYNGEE. CDR3 residues: CASSVRGVDSPLHF. As DNA, the CDR3 is TGTGCCAGCAGCGTACGGGGCGTGGATTCACCCCTCCACTTT.

The table lists this clonotype with a few counts. The chain recombines TRBV19 with TRBJ1-6; a weak D match, TRBD1 (5 bases). Trimming left V 4 bases short and J 7 bases short, with 11 bases between. CDR1 and CDR2 from the germline V gene are LNHDA and SQIVND (reference sequence). There are 14 residues in the CDR3. CDR3 coding DNA: TGTGCCAGTAGTAAAGGGGCGGGAAATTCACCCCTCCACTTT. Protein sequence: CASSKGAGNSPLHF.

The chain couples TRBV24-1 to TRBJ2-3; D is ambiguous. Trimming removed 5 bases from V and 9 bases from J, with 11 bases in between. The CDR3 consists of 12 residues. Per germline, CDR1 KGHDR and CDR2 SFDVKD. CDR3 nucleotides: TGTGCCACCAGTGGAACAGCCGGGACGCAGTATTTT. It yields the protein CATSGTAGTQYF.

This clonotype was counted a few times. The chain is built from TRBV6-2 or TRBV6-3 and TRBJ2-7, with 7 bases identical to TRBD1. The CDR3 length is 11 residues. V lost 8 bases to trimming and J lost 7 bases; unmatched junction nucleotides: 5. CDR1 MNHEY and CDR2 SVGEGT come from the germline V gene. The CDR3 coding sequence is TGTGCCAGCCGACAGGGTACGGAGCAGTACTTC. Its protein product is CASRQGTEQYF.

This clonotype was seen only a few times. The chain uses TRBV3-1 and TRBJ1-1; possible D gene TRBD1, 6 bases. The CDR3 is 15 amino acids. CDR1 and CDR2 (germline): LGHDT, YNNKEL (reference sequence). The ends were cut back, 4 bases at V and 10 bases at J, with 22 bases in the middle. CDR3 nucleotide sequence: TGTGCCAGCAGCCCAACACAGGGTAGGTCGTCCGGAGCTTTCTTT. Its protein product is CASSPTQGRSSGAFF.

Here the CDR3 DNA reads TGCAGCGTATGGGGTTTGAGCACTGAAGCTTTCTTT. Encoded protein: CSVWGLSTEAFF. This chain uses TRBV29-1 with TRBJ1-1; no clear D gene. Germline loops: CDR1 SQVTM, CDR2 ANQGSEA. V lost 6 bases to trimming and J lost 4 bases, with 12 bases between them. The CDR3 loop spans 12 amino acids.

This chain connects TRBV19 to TRBJ2-3; D is possibly TRBD1 or TRBD2 (6 bases each). V lost 7 bases to trimming and J lost 2 bases, with 16 bases between them. The germline V gene encodes CDR1 LNHDA and CDR2 SQIVND (reference sequence). The CDR3 consists of 15 residues. The CDR3 spells CASKWGAGPTDTQYF. The CDR3 bases are TGTGCCAGTAAGTGGGGGGCTGGCCCCACAGATACGCAGTATTTT.

CDR3 residues: CASSLMGLETQYF. CDR3 coding DNA: TGCGCCAGCAGCTTGATGGGTCTAGAGACCCAGTACTTC. The J gene is TRBJ2-5, the V gene TRBV5-1; D remains unclear. Germline CDR1 reads SGHRS; CDR2 reads YFSETQ. V was clipped by 1 base and J by 4 bases, with 8 bases between them. CDR3 length: 13 residues. The full variable domain, completed using reference TRBV5-1 and TRBJ2-5, is KAGVTQTPRYLIKTRGQQVTLSCSPISGHRSVSWYQQTPGQGLQFLFEYFSETQRNKGNFPGRFSGRQFSNSRSEMNVSTLELGDSALYLCASSLMGLETQYFGPGTRLLVL.

This chain connects TRBV2 to TRBJ1-1; unclear D gene. The CDR3 covers 11 residues. Germline-derived CDR1 and CDR2 are SNHLY and FYNNEI. The germline V and J ends were trimmed by 6 bases and 7 bases, with 9 bases remaining between them. In nucleotides, the CDR3 is TGTGCCAGCAGGCCTGCTTATGAAGCTTTCTTT. Translation gives CASRPAYEAFF. Full variable domain (missing parts from reference TRBV2 and TRBJ1-1): EPEVTQTPSHQVTQMGQEVILRCVPISNHLYFYWYRQILGQKVEFLVSFYNNEISEKSEIFDDQFSVERPDGSNFTLKIRSTKLEDSAMYFCASRPAYEAFFGQGTRLTVV.

The sample holds one count of this clonotype. The rearrangement links TRBV6-2 or TRBV6-3 to TRBJ2-7, with a weak D call TRBD1 (5 bases). This CDR3 is built from 17 residues. V dropped 7 bases and J dropped 3 bases, with 25 bases sitting between them. The germline gives CDR1 MNHEY, CDR2 SVGEGT. CDR3 sequence reads: CASTPTLMLDRHYEQYV. In nucleotides, the CDR3 is TGTGCCAGCACCCCGACGTTGATGCTTGACAGACACTACGAGCAGTACGTC.

This clonotype has at least ten counts. The chain recombines TRBV5-1 with TRBJ2-3, with D possibly TRBD2 on 7 matching bases. Between the trimmed V and J ends, which lost 4 bases and 4 bases, there was a span of 13 bases. CDR1 is SGHRS and CDR2 is YFSETQ in the germline V gene. This CDR3 spans 14 amino acids. The CDR3 nucleotides are TGCGCCAGCAGCATGGGGGGGCCGGCAGATACGCAGTATTTT. It specifies CASSMGGPADTQYF.

This chain uses TRBV27 with TRBJ1-6, with TRBD1 as a possible D gene (5 bases). V was pared by 8 bases and J by 7 bases, with 15 bases between. Germline V CDR1 and CDR2: MNHEY, SMNVEV (reference sequence). The CDR3 loop spans 14 amino acids. CDR3 nucleotide sequence: TGTGCCAGCGGGGACCCGCCGGGGAATTCACCCCTCCACTTT. Residues: CASGDPPGNSPLHF.